This TCR beta chain was sequenced for a study of blood T cell repertoires in COVID-19. Overall study context: Some COVID-19 samples were acute and others convalescent; all came from the United States, Italy and Spain.

The Seattle patients, enrolled during active infection, were followed longitudinally. Germline V gene lookup returns CDR1 LNHNV and CDR2 YYDKDF (reference sequence). The CDR3 consists of 16 residues. V was trimmed by 3 bases and J by 3 bases, leaving 18 bases between them. How the authors handled the data: Estimation of nucleated cell counts relied on the amplification of reference gene primers. Some clones are missing from TCRdb's copy, which holds only in-frame ones; the method was immunoSEQ multiplex PCR. V and J calls and clone size are those listed in that table; D and trimming were worked out from the DNA. The sample has just under 350,000 clones, 85% to 90% seen once; the top ten hold around 6.6%.

The rearrangement links TRBV15 to TRBJ2-7, with a possible D match to TRBD2 (7 bases). This receptor was identified in a woman aged 70-85 years with COVID-19, enrolled during active disease. The sequencing input was peripheral blood. CDR3: CATSRGIGGPLYEQYF. DNA of the CDR3: TGTGCCACCAGCAGGGGTATCGGGGGGCCACTCTACGAGCAGTACTTC.